Listed here are 15 T cell receptor beta chains from one sample, sequenced in a study of OX40 agonist ivuxolimab in advanced cancers. The protocol was immunoSEQ multiplex PCR, while the TCRdb copy is restricted to in-frame clones and leaves out a portion. Of tens of thousands of clones listed, about 80% are singletons. Source: CD4+ or CD8+ T cells sorted from blood, taken in a trial of the OX40 agonist ivuxolimab. These receptors were obtained from an adult with an advanced solid tumor such as melanoma, head and neck, liver or kidney cancer.

In its sample, this clone was seen a few times. V usage is TRBV7-8 and J usage is TRBJ1-1; D uncertain. The V gene lost 5 bases and the J gene lost 2 bases, with 12 bases spanning the gap. This CDR3 comprises 14 residues. CDR1 is SGHVS and CDR2 is FQNEAQ in the germline V gene. The CDR3 here is CASSLRGPNTEAFF. In nucleotides, the CDR3 is TGTGCCAGCAGCCTTCGAGGACCAAACACTGAAGCTTTCTTT. The variable domain in full, completed from reference TRBV7-8 and TRBJ1-1, reads GAGVSQSPRYKVAKRGQDVALRCDPISGHVSLFWYQQALGQGPEFLTYFQNEAQLDKSGLPSDRFFAERPEGSVSTLKIQRTQQEDSAVYLCASSLRGPNTEAFFGQGTRLTVV.

This rearrangement joins TRBV7-9 to TRBJ2-7, with D uncertain. V was cut by 3 bases and J by 6 bases, with 6 bases left in between. The CDR3 has 11 amino acids. Germline V gene data show CDR1 as SEHNR and CDR2 as FQNEAQ (reference sequence). CDR3 region: CASSFASEQYF. In nucleotides, the CDR3 is TGTGCCAGCAGCTTTGCCAGCGAGCAGTACTTC.

This chain links TRBV28 with TRBJ1-5, with D hard to call. Germline assignment: CDR1 MDHEN and CDR2 SYDVKM. The V end lost 1 base, the J end lost 5 bases, and 6 bases lay between the germline ends. The CDR3 sequence is 13 residues long. The CDR3 sequence is CASSLFSYQPQHF. The CDR3 DNA is TGTGCCAGCAGTTTATTCAGTTATCAGCCCCAGCATTTT.

For the CDR3, the DNA is TGCGCCAGCAGCTGGACTCCGGGACTAGCGGCCAATGAGCAGTTCTTC. Translating gives CASSWTPGLAANEQFF. This chain links TRBV5-1 with TRBJ2-1; 11 bases are a match to TRBD2. V lost 3 bases to trimming and J lost 6 bases; unmatched junction nucleotides: 8. The CDR3 length is 16 residues. Germline lookup yields CDR1 SGHRS and CDR2 YFSETQ.

The chain links TRBV30 to TRBJ1-6; 10 bases line up with TRBD1. The CDR3 covers 16 residues. The germline CDR1 and CDR2 sequences are GTSNPN and SVGIG (reference sequence). V was clipped by 0 bases and J by 7 bases; unmatched bases: 6. The CDR3 DNA reads TGTGCCTGGAGTGTACGGAGGACAGGGGGAAATTCACCCCTCCACTTT. Translation: CAWSVRRTGGNSPLHF. The whole variable domain, remainder taken from reference TRBV30 and TRBJ1-6, is SQTIHQWPATLVQPVGSPLSLECTVEGTSNPNLYWYRQAAGRGLQLLFYSVGIGQISSEVPQNLSASRPQDRQFILSSKKLLLSDSGFYLCAWSVRRTGGNSPLHFGNGTRLTVT.

V gene TRBV7-9 combines with J gene TRBJ2-2, with 8 nucleotides matching TRBD1. This CDR3 is built from 14 residues. The V segment lost 5 bases and the J segment 6 bases; nucleotides outside the gene matches: 5. The germline CDR1 and CDR2 sequences are SEHNR and FQNEAQ (reference sequence). The chain's CDR3 is CASSRQGISGELFF. CDR3 DNA: TGTGCCAGCAGCCGACAGGGGATCTCCGGGGAGCTGTTTTTT.

The chain combines TRBV30 with TRBJ1-3, with D hard to call. Trimming removed 2 bases from V and 4 bases from J, with 6 bases in between. The CDR3 extends over 12 amino acids. Per the germline V gene, CDR1 is GTSNPN and CDR2 is SVGIG (reference sequence). CDR3 amino acids: CAWSSQGNTIYF. CDR3 coding DNA: TGTGCCTGGAGTAGTCAGGGAAACACCATATATTTT.

This clone occurred once. The V gene is TRBV15, the J gene TRBJ1-1; 9 bases are shared with TRBD1. V was clipped by 5 bases and J by 1 base; unmatched bases: 5. Germline loops: CDR1 LNHNV, CDR2 YYDKDF (reference sequence). The CDR3 loop spans 15 amino acids. This chain's CDR3 is CATSWDRVENTEAFF. The CDR3 nucleotides read TGTGCCACCAGCTGGGACAGGGTGGAGAACACTGAAGCTTTCTTT.

The V and J genes are TRBV5-5 and TRBJ2-3; 8 nucleotides align to TRBD1. Germline V gene lookup returns CDR1 SGHKS and CDR2 YYEKEE (reference sequence). There are 16 residues in the CDR3. V lost 2 bases and J lost 0; bases outside the gene matches: 5. The CDR3 loop reads CASSLQGEPSTDTQYF. The CDR3, as DNA: TGTGCCAGCAGCTTACAGGGGGAGCCTAGCACAGATACGCAGTATTTT.

This rearrangement joins TRBV19 to TRBJ2-7; 7 bases fit TRBD1. The V segment lost 5 bases and the J segment 0 bases; nucleotides outside the gene matches: 4. The length of the CDR3 is 14 residues. Germline V gene lookup returns CDR1 LNHDA and CDR2 SQIVND (reference sequence). The CDR3 region has the DNA TGTGCCAGTAGTCGTACAGGGGCCTCCTACGAGCAGTACTTC. As protein: CASSRTGASYEQYF.

V is TRBV7-2 and J is TRBJ2-1; maybe TRBD1 (6 bases). V lost 4 bases to trimming and J lost 0 bases, with 10 bases between them. Germline loops: CDR1 SGHTA, CDR2 FQGNSA. The CDR3 is 15 residues long. The CDR3, as DNA: TGTGCCAGCAGCTCCCAGGGGAGCTCCTACAATGAGCAGTTCTTC. It codes for CASSSQGSSYNEQFF.

The genes are TRBV7-8 and TRBJ2-6; no clear D gene. Trimming shortened V by 4 bases and J by 3 bases, and 10 bases separated the two germline ends. Germline loops: CDR1 SGHVS, CDR2 FQNEAQ. The CDR3 is 15 residues long. The CDR3 DNA reads TGTGCCAGCAGCTCCCAGAGCTTTGGGGCCAACGTCCTGACTTTC. It specifies CASSSQSFGANVLTF.

V gene TRBV5-6 combines with J gene TRBJ1-1; the match to TRBD1 covers 7 bases. The J segment lost 11 bases and the V segment lost 4 bases, leaving 8 bases of the junction unmatched. The CDR3 contains 12 residues. Germline CDR1 reads SGHDT; CDR2 reads YYEEEE. This chain's CDR3 is CASSTRQGMAFF. CDR3 DNA: TGTGCCAGCAGCACCCGACAGGGTATGGCTTTCTTT.

The rearrangement uses TRBV5-4 and TRBJ1-1; TRBD1 agrees at 7 bases. CDR1 is SGHNT and CDR2 is YYREEE in the germline V gene (reference sequence). The CDR3 consists of 15 residues. With 4 bases clipped from V and 1 base from J, the junction kept 7 bases outside the gene matches. The CDR3 bases are TGTGCCAGCAGCCCGAGACAGGGACAGAACACTGAAGCTTTCTTT. As protein: CASSPRQGQNTEAFF.

The chain uses TRBV30 and TRBJ1-4; D is perhaps TRBD1 (6 bases). With 7 bases removed from V and 8 bases from J, the gap between germline ends came to 14 bases. Germline V gene data show CDR1 as GTSNPN and CDR2 as SVGIG (reference sequence). This CDR3 comprises 12 residues. In nucleotides, the CDR3 is TGTGCCTCAACAGGGCACTCGGAAAAACTGTTTTTT. Its protein product is CASTGHSEKLFF.